This T cell receptor (beta chain) stems from a study of cytomegalovirus exposure and HLA in healthy donors. Libraries were prepared by immunoSEQ multiplex PCR; TCRdb keeps only in-frame clonotypes and omits some of them. The sample has 150,000 to 200,000 clones, roughly 86% seen once. The study's findings and limits: Under in vitro conditions, three CMV-associated chains were confirmed as specific for CMV antigens.

This clone came up once. Its antigen is not known. Sequenced material: PBMCs. This TCR was recovered from a woman under 30 in good health and CMV-seronegative.

The CDR3 sequence is CASSLVFRPGGNYGYTF. The CDR3 DNA reads TGTGCCAGCAGCTTGGTTTTTCGGCCAGGGGGTAACTATGGCTACACCTTC. The rearrangement joins TRBV11-2 to TRBJ1-2; 7 bases align to TRBD1. This CDR3 region has 17 residues. Germline V gene lookup returns CDR1 SGHAT and CDR2 FQNNGV. V gave up 3 bases and J gave up 1 base; unmatched junction bases: 11.